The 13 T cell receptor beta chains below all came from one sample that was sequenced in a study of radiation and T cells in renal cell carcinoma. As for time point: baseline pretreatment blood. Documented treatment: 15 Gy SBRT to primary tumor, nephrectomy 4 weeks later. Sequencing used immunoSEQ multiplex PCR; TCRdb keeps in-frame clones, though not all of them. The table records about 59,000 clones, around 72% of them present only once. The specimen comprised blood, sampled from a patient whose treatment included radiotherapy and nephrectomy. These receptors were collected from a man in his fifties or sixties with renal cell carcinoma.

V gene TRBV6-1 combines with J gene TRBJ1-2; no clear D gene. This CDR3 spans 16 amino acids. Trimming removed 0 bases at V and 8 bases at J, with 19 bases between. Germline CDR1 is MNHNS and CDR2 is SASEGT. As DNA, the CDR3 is TGTGCCAGCAGTGAAGCGCGCCTGGGGAGGGAAGAGGGCTACACCTTC. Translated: CASSEARLGREEGYTF.

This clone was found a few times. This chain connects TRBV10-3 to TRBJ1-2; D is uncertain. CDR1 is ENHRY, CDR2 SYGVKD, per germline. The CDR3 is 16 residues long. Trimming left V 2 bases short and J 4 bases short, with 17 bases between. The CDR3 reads CAISETTHDLTYGYTF. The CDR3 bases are TGTGCCATCAGTGAGACGACACACGACCTGACCTATGGCTACACCTTC.

The CDR3 spells CASSLDSQRERSYEQYV. Written as DNA, the CDR3 is TGTGCCAGCAGCTTAGATTCTCAGCGGGAGAGGTCCTACGAGCAGTACGTC. The chain employs TRBV7-8 and TRBJ2-7; 8 nucleotides match TRBD2. Germline V lookup: CDR1 SGHVS, CDR2 FQNEAQ. V gave up 1 base and J gave up 1 base; unmatched junction bases: 9. The CDR3 is 17 amino acids.

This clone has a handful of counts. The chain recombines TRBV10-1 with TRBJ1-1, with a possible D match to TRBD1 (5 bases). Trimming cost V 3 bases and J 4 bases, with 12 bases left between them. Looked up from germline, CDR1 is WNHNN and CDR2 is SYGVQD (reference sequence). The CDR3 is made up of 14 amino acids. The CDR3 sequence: CASSETPGATEAFF. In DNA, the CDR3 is TGCGCCAGCAGTGAAACTCCTGGGGCCACTGAAGCTTTCTTT.

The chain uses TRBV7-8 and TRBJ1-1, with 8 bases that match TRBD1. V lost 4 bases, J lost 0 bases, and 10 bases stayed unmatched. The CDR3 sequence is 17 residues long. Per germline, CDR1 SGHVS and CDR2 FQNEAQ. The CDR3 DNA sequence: TGTGCCAGCAGCTGGGCCCTAACAGGGGGGATGAACACTGAAGCTTTCTTT. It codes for CASSWALTGGMNTEAFF. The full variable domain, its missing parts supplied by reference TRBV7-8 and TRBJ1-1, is GAGVSQSPRYKVAKRGQDVALRCDPISGHVSLFWYQQALGQGPEFLTYFQNEAQLDKSGLPSDRFFAERPEGSVSTLKIQRTQQEDSAVYLCASSWALTGGMNTEAFFGQGTRLTVV.

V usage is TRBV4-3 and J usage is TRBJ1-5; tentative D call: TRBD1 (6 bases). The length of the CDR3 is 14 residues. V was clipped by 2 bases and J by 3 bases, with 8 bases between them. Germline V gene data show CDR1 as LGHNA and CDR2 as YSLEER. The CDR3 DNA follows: TGCGCCAGCAGCCAAAGACAGGACAATCAGCCCCAGCATTTT. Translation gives CASSQRQDNQPQHF.

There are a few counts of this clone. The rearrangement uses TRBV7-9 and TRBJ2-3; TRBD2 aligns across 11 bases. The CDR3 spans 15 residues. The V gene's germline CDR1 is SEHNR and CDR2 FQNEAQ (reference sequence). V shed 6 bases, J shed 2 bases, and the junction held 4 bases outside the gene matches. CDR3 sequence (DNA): TGTGCCAGCAGTGAGACTAGCGGGATCACAGATACGCAGTATTTT. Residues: CASSETSGITDTQYF.

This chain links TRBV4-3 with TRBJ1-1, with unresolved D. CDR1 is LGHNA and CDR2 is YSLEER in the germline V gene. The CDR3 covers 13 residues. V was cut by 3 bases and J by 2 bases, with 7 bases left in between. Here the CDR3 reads CASSQTGNTEAFF. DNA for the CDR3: TGCGCCAGCAGCCAGACGGGTAACACTGAAGCTTTCTTT.

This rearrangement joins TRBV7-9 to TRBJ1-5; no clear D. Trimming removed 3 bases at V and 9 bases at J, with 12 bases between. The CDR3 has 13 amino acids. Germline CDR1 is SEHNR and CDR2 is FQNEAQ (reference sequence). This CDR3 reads CASSFGSKGPQHF. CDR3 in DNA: TGTGCCAGCAGCTTCGGGTCTAAGGGGCCCCAGCATTTT. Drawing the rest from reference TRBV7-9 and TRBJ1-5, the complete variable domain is DTGVSQNPRHKITKRGQNVTFRCDPISEHNRLYWYRQTLGQGPEFLTYFQNEAQLEKSRLLSDRFSAERPKGSFSTLEIQRTEQGDSAMYLCASSFGSKGPQHFGDGTRLSIL.

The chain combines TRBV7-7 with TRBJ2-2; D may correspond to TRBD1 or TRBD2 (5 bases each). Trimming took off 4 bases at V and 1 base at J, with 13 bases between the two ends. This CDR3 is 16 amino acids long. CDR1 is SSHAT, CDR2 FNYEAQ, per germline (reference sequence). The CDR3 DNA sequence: TGTGCCAGCAGCTCTTCCGGGACGGTGAACACCGGGGAGCTGTTTTTT. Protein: CASSSSGTVNTGELFF.

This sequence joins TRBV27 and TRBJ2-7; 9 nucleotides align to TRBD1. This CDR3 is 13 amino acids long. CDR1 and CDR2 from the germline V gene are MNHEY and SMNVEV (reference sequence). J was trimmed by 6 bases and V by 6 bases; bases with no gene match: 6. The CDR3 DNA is TGTGCCAGCAGGAGAGACAGGGGGGTCGAGCAGTACTTC. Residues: CASRRDRGVEQYF.

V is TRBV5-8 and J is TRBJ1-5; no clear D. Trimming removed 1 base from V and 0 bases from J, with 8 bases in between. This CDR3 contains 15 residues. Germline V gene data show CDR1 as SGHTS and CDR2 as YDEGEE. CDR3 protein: CASSLRFSSNQPQHF. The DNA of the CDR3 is TGTGCCAGCAGCTTGAGGTTTAGTAGCAATCAGCCCCAGCATTTT.

CDR3 bases: TGTGCCAGCAGCCAACTAATGACTAGCACAGATACGCAGTATTTT. Protein: CASSQLMTSTDTQYF. The chain couples TRBV14 to TRBJ2-3; D gene unclear. Deletions cut 2 bases from V and 0 bases from J, with 9 bases between. CDR1 SGHDN and CDR2 FVKESK come from the germline V gene. The CDR3 is 15 residues long.